The 30 T cell receptor beta chains in this list originate from one sample, sequenced in a study of CD8+CD57+ T cells in acquired aplastic anemia. Profiling of TCR beta VDJ combinations and CDR3 sequences used genomic DNA as template. TCRdb redid the calling of the reads with MiXCR, one entry per CDR3 protein. The profile shows about 220,000 distinct CDR3 sequences, 34% of them singletons. Sequenced input: sorted CD4+, CD8+, or CD8+CD57+ T cells (not recorded which) from PBMCs. These receptors came from a human donor in good health, serving as a control.

The table lists this clonotype with many counts. The chain links TRBV7-6 to TRBJ1-2; D gene unclear. Trimming left V 0 bases short and J 8 bases short, with 10 bases between. CDR1 and CDR2 from the germline V gene are SGHVS and FNYEAQ. The CDR3 consists of 13 residues. CDR3 amino acids: CASSLARGLGYTF. CDR3 coding DNA: TGTGCCAGCAGCTTAGCACGAGGGCTCGGCTACACCTTC.

This clonotype was detected many times. The chain is built from TRBV7-2 and TRBJ2-6; D unresolved. V lost 5 bases and J lost 2, with 13 bases in between. The CDR3 is 16 amino acids. Germline V CDR1 and CDR2: SGHTA, FQGNSA. The CDR3 loop is CASSLSISTGANVLTF. As DNA, the CDR3 is TGTGCCAGCAGCCTAAGCATAAGTACTGGGGCCAACGTCCTGACTTTC.

This clonotype was counted at least ten times. The chain couples TRBV10-3 to TRBJ2-5; 12 nucleotides match TRBD2. The CDR3 runs 15 residues. In germline, CDR1 is ENHRY, CDR2 SYGVKD. V lost 2 bases, J lost 4 bases, and 2 bases stayed unmatched. DNA of the CDR3: TGTGCCATCAGTGAGGGACTAGCGGGAAGAGAGACCCAGTACTTC. This sequence encodes CAISEGLAGRETQYF.

This clonotype was counted ten times or more. V and J are TRBV19 and TRBJ1-3; no clear D. V shed 3 bases and J shed 2 bases, with 14 bases lying between them. There are 16 residues in the CDR3. Germline assignment: CDR1 LNHDA and CDR2 SQIVND (reference sequence). The CDR3 nucleotides are TGTGCCAGTAGTATCGGAGACACCGGTGCTGGAAACACCATATATTTT. Translation: CASSIGDTGAGNTIYF.

At least ten counts were recorded for this clonotype. The genes are TRBV12-3 or TRBV12-4 and TRBJ1-4; 7 bases align to TRBD1. This CDR3 spans 13 amino acids. V trimming: 4 bases; J trimming: 8 bases; junction bases outside the gene matches: 4. In nucleotides, the CDR3 is TGTGCCAGCAGTTCATGGACAGGAGAAAAACTGTTTTTT. Encoded protein: CASSSWTGEKLFF.

This clonotype was seen at least ten times. CDR3 sequence reads: CATSRGSGSYEQYF. For the CDR3, the DNA is TGTGCCACCAGCCGAGGTAGCGGATCCTACGAGCAGTACTTC. The V call is TRBV24-1, the J call TRBJ2-7; a possible D gene is TRBD2 (6 bases). The V end was cut by 7 bases, the J end by 1 base, with 13 bases between. This CDR3 contains 14 residues. Germline values: CDR1 KGHDR, CDR2 SFDVKD.

Many counts were recorded for this clonotype. The chain has TRBV5-8 and TRBJ1-2, with 9 bases that match TRBD1. Per germline, CDR1 SGHTS and CDR2 YDEGEE. The CDR3 sequence is 15 residues long. Losses at the gene ends were 4 bases for V and 2 bases for J; bases not matched to a gene: 6. The CDR3 region is CASSPWDRVNYGYTF. In DNA, the CDR3 is TGTGCCAGCAGCCCGTGGGACAGGGTGAACTATGGCTACACCTTC.

This clonotype was detected many times. The rearrangement joins TRBV10-1 to TRBJ1-1, with D uncertain. CDR3 length: 10 residues. Germline CDR1 WNHNN, CDR2 SYGVQD (reference sequence). The CDR3 DNA reads as TGCGCGCAGGCGGGCGCTGAAGCTTTCTTT. Its translation: CAQAGAEAFF.

At least ten counts were recorded for this clonotype. V usage is TRBV7-2 and J usage is TRBJ2-1; the match to TRBD2 covers 13 bases. After removal of 5 bases from V and 2 bases from J, the junction contained 0 bases not matched to a gene. Germline-derived CDR1 and CDR2 are SGHTA and FQGNSA. This CDR3 spans 15 amino acids. The CDR3 loop is CASSTSGGAYNEQFF. CDR3 nucleotide sequence: TGTGCCAGCAGCACTAGCGGGGGGGCCTACAATGAGCAGTTCTTC.

The genes are TRBV2 and TRBJ2-3; TRBD2 might be the D (6 bases). The CDR3 has 15 residues. V lost 6 bases and J 7 bases, leaving 20 bases between the germline ends. Germline V gives CDR1 SNHLY, CDR2 FYNNEI. The CDR3 nucleotides read TGTGCCAGCAGCTCCGGGACTTCATTGATGAATACGCAGTATTTT. This translates into CASSSGTSLMNTQYF. The complete variable domain, with remaining parts taken from reference TRBV2 and TRBJ2-3, reads EPEVTQTPSHQVTQMGQEVILRCVPISNHLYFYWYRQILGQKVEFLVSFYNNEISEKSEIFDDQFSVERPDGSNFTLKIRSTKLEDSAMYFCASSSGTSLMNTQYFGPGTRLTVL.

This clonotype was observed many times. J is TRBJ2-1 and V is TRBV7-9; no clear D. CDR3 length equals 15 residues. Looked up from germline, CDR1 is SEHNR and CDR2 is FQNEAQ (reference sequence). The germline V and J ends were trimmed by 0 bases and 0 bases, with 6 bases remaining between them. CDR3 DNA sequence: TGTGCCAGCAGCTTAGCTCTTAGCTCCTACAATGAGCAGTTCTTC. Translated, it gives CASSLALSSYNEQFF.

This clonotype was detected only a few times. The DNA for the CDR3 is TGTGCCAGCAGCTTACAAGAGGGTAACTATGGCTACACCTTC. Its protein is CASSLQEGNYGYTF. V gene TRBV5-5 combines with J gene TRBJ1-2; D not certain. V was pared by 2 bases and J by 1 base, with 9 bases between. This CDR3 is built from 14 residues. Germline V gene sequence: CDR1 SGHKS, CDR2 YYEKEE (reference sequence).

The chain employs TRBV7-2 and TRBJ1-2; 12 bases fit TRBD1. CDR3 length: 15 amino acids. Germline CDR1 is SGHTA and CDR2 is FQGNSA. Trimming at V came to 7 bases and at J to 2 bases, leaving 5 bases not matched to a gene. The CDR3 DNA reads TGTGCCAGCATCTTGGGACAGGGGGCGAACTATGGCTACACCTTC. This gives the protein CASILGQGANYGYTF.

This clonotype occurred many times. The chain employs TRBV20-1 and TRBJ2-7; 13 bases line up with TRBD2. The CDR3 is made up of 15 amino acids. With 5 bases clipped from V and 1 base from J, the junction kept 5 bases outside the gene matches. The germline CDR1 and CDR2 sequences are DFQATT and SNEGSKA (reference sequence). The chain's CDR3 is CSAYRLAGGSYEQYF. CDR3 in DNA: TGCAGTGCTTATAGACTAGCGGGGGGTTCCTACGAGCAGTACTTC.

This chain joins TRBV30 and TRBJ2-5; D may correspond to TRBD1 or TRBD2 (6 bases each). The V gene lost 2 bases and the J gene lost 9 bases, with 16 bases spanning the gap. Germline V gene lookup returns CDR1 GTSNPN and CDR2 SVGIG (reference sequence). The CDR3 runs 13 residues. CDR3 sequence: CAWSPLTRGPQYF. The CDR3 nucleotides read TGTGCCTGGAGTCCTCTAACACGGGGGCCCCAGTACTTC.

At least ten counts were recorded for this clonotype. This chain joins TRBV7-8 and TRBJ1-2; maybe TRBD1 (6 bases). CDR3 size: 13 residues. The V gene lost 4 bases and the J gene lost 4 bases, with 10 bases spanning the gap. Germline lookup yields CDR1 SGHVS and CDR2 FQNEAQ. The CDR3 loop reads CASSSDRSYGYTF. In DNA form, the CDR3 reads TGTGCCAGCAGCTCGGACAGATCCTATGGCTACACCTTC.

This chain links TRBV11-2 with TRBJ2-7; the match to TRBD2 covers 9 bases. The CDR3 runs 16 residues. Germline lookup yields CDR1 SGHAT and CDR2 FQNNGV. V lost 4 bases, J lost 0 bases, and 7 bases stayed unmatched. In nucleotides, the CDR3 is TGTGCCAGCAGCTCCTTAGCGGGAGCCTCCTCCTACGAGCAGTACTTC. Translation gives CASSSLAGASSYEQYF.

This clonotype has more than one count but fewer than ten. The chain couples TRBV7-8 to TRBJ2-3; D is uncertain. Germline V gene lookup returns CDR1 SGHVS and CDR2 FQNEAQ. This CDR3 is built from 13 residues. V was pared by 6 bases and J by 2 bases, with 9 bases between. The CDR3 is CASRYRPTDTQYF. The CDR3 DNA reads TGTGCCAGCAGATATCGTCCCACAGATACGCAGTATTTT.

In the case of this clonotype: A read error is likely, as this CDR3 ends without the conserved phenylalanine or tryptophan. The chain's CDR3 is CASSPRQGANEKLFL. CDR3 coding DNA: TGCGCCAGCAGCCCCCGACAGGGAGCTAATGAAAAACTGTTTCTT. J is TRBJ1-4 and V is TRBV5-1, with 7 bases aligning to TRBD1. Germline V CDR1 and CDR2: SGHRS, YFSETQ. With 4 bases clipped from V and 3 bases from J, the junction kept 6 bases outside the gene matches. This CDR3 comprises 15 residues.

As to this clonotype: Possible read error: a much larger clone is one base away. The rearrangement links TRBV10-2 to TRBJ2-1; TRBD2 aligns across 7 bases. The CDR3 consists of 15 residues. CDR1 is WSHSY, CDR2 SAAADI, per germline. The chain's CDR3 is CASSRAGGSGNEQFF. The CDR3, as DNA: TGTGCCAGCAGTCGCGCTGGCGGGAGCGGCAATGAGCAGTTCTTC.

The rearrangement uses TRBV25-1 and TRBJ2-7; 9 nucleotides match TRBD1. This CDR3 contains 14 residues. V lost 6 bases to trimming and J lost 6 bases; unmatched junction nucleotides: 9. CDR1 is MGHDK, CDR2 SYGVNS, per germline. This CDR3 is CASRGWDRASEQYF. The CDR3 DNA reads as TGTGCCAGCAGGGGCTGGGACAGGGCAAGCGAGCAGTACTTC.

The CDR3 region has the DNA TGTGCCACAGAATCCCTCTTTTCGTCGGGCCGTGATAATGAAAAACTGTTTTTT. Translated, it gives CATESLFSSGRDNEKLFF. The rearrangement uses TRBV2 and TRBJ1-4; no reliable D call. This CDR3 has 18 residues. V lost 10 bases and J 4 bases, leaving 28 bases between the germline ends. CDR1 is SNHLY, CDR2 FYNNEI, per germline.

This clonotype was seen many times. The chain joins TRBV9 to TRBJ1-2; no reliable D call. The CDR3 has 13 residues. Germline CDR1 SGDLS, CDR2 YYNGEE. V lost 0 bases, J lost 7 bases, and 10 bases lay in between. The CDR3: CASSVENRLGYTF. CDR3 DNA: TGTGCCAGCAGCGTAGAAAATCGGCTTGGCTACACCTTC.

The rearrangement links TRBV5-1 to TRBJ2-7, with D perhaps TRBD2 (5 bases). The germline V and J ends were trimmed by 4 bases and 1 base, with 18 bases remaining between them. CDR3 length: 16 residues. The germline V gene encodes CDR1 SGHRS and CDR2 YFSETQ. The CDR3 reads CASSRVPGIPSYEQYF. The CDR3 nucleotides are TGCGCCAGCAGCCGGGTCCCGGGGATCCCATCCTACGAGCAGTACTTC.

V gene TRBV24-1 combines with J gene TRBJ2-3; no firm D call. The CDR3 consists of 13 residues. Germline V gives CDR1 KGHDR, CDR2 SFDVKD. Trimming left V 4 bases short and J 10 bases short, with 14 bases between. CDR3 in amino acids: CATSDSTPDAQYF. The CDR3 DNA follows: TGTGCCACCAGTGACTCAACTCCTGATGCGCAGTATTTT.

Notes on this clonotype: Since a much larger clone is just one base distant, this may be a read error. The chain carries TRBV7-8 and TRBJ1-6, with a weak D call TRBD1 (6 bases). The CDR3 has 17 amino acids. Germline lookup yields CDR1 SGHVS and CDR2 FQNEAQ. Trimming took 3 bases from V and 6 from J, leaving 18 bases between them. The CDR3 sequence: CASSLVEVGGRNSPLHF. In nucleotides, the CDR3 is TGTGCCAGCAGCTTGGTTGAGGTGGGGGGCCGTAATTCACCCCTCCACTTT.

In DNA form, the CDR3 reads TGTGCCACCAGTGACCGGGGCAGGGGCTCAGATACGCAGTATTTT. Translation: CATSDRGRGSDTQYF. The chain joins TRBV24-1 to TRBJ2-3, with D maybe TRBD1 (6 bases). Germline loops: CDR1 KGHDR, CDR2 SFDVKD. The CDR3 totals 15 residues. Trimming removed 4 bases from V and 4 bases from J, with 14 bases in between.

This chain uses TRBV3-1 with TRBJ2-2; D remains unclear. This CDR3 has 17 amino acids. V was cut by 2 bases and J by 3 bases, with 16 bases left in between. Germline V CDR1 and CDR2: LGHDT, YNNKEL (reference sequence). This CDR3 is CASSQPRSDVDTGELFF. The CDR3 DNA sequence: TGTGCCAGCAGCCAACCTCGGTCAGACGTCGACACCGGGGAGCTGTTTTTT.

This clonotype has at least ten counts. V is TRBV24-1 and J is TRBJ2-5, with D perhaps TRBD2 (5 bases). The CDR3 loop spans 12 amino acids. Germline V gene lookup returns CDR1 KGHDR and CDR2 SFDVKD. V lost 9 bases and J lost 4, with 11 bases in between. The CDR3: CATSFEGETQYF. The CDR3 coding sequence is TGTGCCACCTCCTTTGAGGGAGAGACCCAGTACTTC.

This clonotype was detected ten times or more. The chain recombines TRBV7-3 with TRBJ2-1; 8 bases are shared with TRBD1. With 2 bases clipped from V and 7 bases from J, the junction kept 10 bases outside the gene matches. Germline values: CDR1 SGHTA, CDR2 FQGTGA. The CDR3 sequence is 16 residues long. CDR3 nucleotide sequence: TGTGCCAGCAGCTTACGTCGACAGGGGCTTGGGAATGAGCAGTTCTTC. Its protein product is CASSLRRQGLGNEQFF. The full variable domain, rest sourced from reference TRBV7-3 and TRBJ2-1, is GAGVSQTPSNKVTEKGKYVELRCDPISGHTALYWYRQSLGQGPEFLIYFQGTGAADDSGLPNDRFFAVRPEGSVSTLKIQRTERGDSAVYLCASSLRRQGLGNEQFFGPGTRLTVL.